A single sample gave rise to the 28 T cell receptor beta chains below, sequenced in a study of T cells expressing NK-cell markers. TCRdb reworked the 5' RACE reads into one entry per CDR3 protein, no DNA. This table holds about 150,000 distinct CDR3 sequences. The sample was blood T cells: a sorted CD56 or NKG2C T cell subset, CD4+ or CD8+ T cells, or bulk PBMC T cells (not recorded which). These receptors originate from a man aged 18-69 years in good health.

This chain connects TRBV6-4 to TRBJ2-3; TCRdb's D gene call, TRBD2, goes unchecked for lack of DNA. From germline, CDR1 is MRHNA and CDR2 SNTAGT. The CDR3 contains 17 residues. CDR3 protein: CASSQEASGGATDTQYF.

The genes are TRBV20-1 and TRBJ2-2. Germline values: CDR1 DFQATT, CDR2 SNEGSKA (reference sequence). The CDR3 has 17 amino acids. CDR3 amino acids: CSARYVVGNLDTGELFF.

This chain uses TRBV14 with TRBJ2-3; TCRdb indicates TRBD2, and absent DNA this call remains unverified. Germline V gene data show CDR1 as SGHDN and CDR2 as FVKESK. The CDR3 totals 16 residues. CDR3: CASSIGTSGGADTQYF.

The chain uses TRBV27 and TRBJ1-1; TCRdb designates TRBD1, a call that cannot be tested without DNA. Germline CDR1 and CDR2: MNHEY and SMNVEV (reference sequence). The CDR3 loop spans 15 amino acids. The CDR3 loop is CASSLGTRGHTEAFF.

V gene TRBV2 combines with J gene TRBJ2-3; checking the TCRdb D call of TRBD1 is not possible without DNA. The CDR3 loop spans 14 amino acids. Germline values: CDR1 SNHLY, CDR2 FYNNEI. The CDR3 loop reads CASLTGSNTDTQYF.

The rearrangement uses TRBV2 and TRBJ2-7. Germline V gives CDR1 SNHLY, CDR2 FYNNEI. The CDR3 has 12 amino acids. The chain's CDR3 is CASSEVSYEQYF.

The J gene is TRBJ1-2, the V gene TRBV27. This CDR3 is built from 16 residues. The germline V gene has CDR1 MNHEY and CDR2 SMNVEV (reference sequence). This CDR3 reads CASRNAGGQSNYGYTF.

The rearrangement links TRBV13 to TRBJ2-7; TCRdb gives TRBD1 as the D gene, but with no DNA this cannot be confirmed. Germline CDR1 and CDR2: PRHDT and FYEKMQ (reference sequence). This CDR3 region has 14 residues. CDR3 residues: CASSRDRTLYEQYF.

The chain uses TRBV5-1 and TRBJ2-1; TCRdb gives TRBD2 as the D gene, but with no DNA this cannot be confirmed. Germline CDR1 is SGHRS and CDR2 is YFSETQ. The CDR3 spans 17 residues. The CDR3 spells CASSWGDGTLPLNEQFF. The whole variable domain, filled in from reference TRBV5-1 and TRBJ2-1, reads KAGVTQTPRYLIKTRGQQVTLSCSPISGHRSVSWYQQTPGQGLQFLFEYFSETQRNKGNFPGRFSGRQFSNSRSEMNVSTLELGDSALYLCASSWGDGTLPLNEQFFGPGTRLTVL.

The CDR3 protein is CAWDRGGQPQHF. The V and J genes are TRBV30 and TRBJ1-5; the D gene TCRdb calls, TRBD1, cannot be checked with no DNA. Germline V CDR1 and CDR2: GTSNPN, SVGIG (reference sequence). This CDR3 region has 12 residues.

CDR3 region: CASSVEAGVAYEQYF. V and J are TRBV9 and TRBJ2-7. Germline lookup yields CDR1 SGDLS and CDR2 YYNGEE. CDR3 length equals 15 residues.

The chain combines TRBV29-1 with TRBJ2-7. The germline gives CDR1 SQVTM, CDR2 ANQGSEA. CDR3 length equals 12 residues. The CDR3 region is CSARDSAYEQYF.

The rearrangement links TRBV7-6 to TRBJ1-2. Germline values: CDR1 SGHVS, CDR2 FNYEAQ. CDR3 size: 14 residues. Here the CDR3 reads CASSPTGGAGGYTF. Full variable domain (outside the CDR3, taken from reference TRBV7-6 and TRBJ1-2): GAGVSQSPRYKVTKRGQDVALRCDPISGHVSLYWYRQALGQGPEFLTYFNYEAQQDKSGLPNDRFSAERPEGSISTLTIQRTEQRDSAMYRCASSPTGGAGGYTFGSGTRLTVV.

The chain links TRBV27 to TRBJ2-4; TCRdb proposes TRBD2, but this gene call is untestable without DNA. There are 15 residues in the CDR3. Germline loops: CDR1 MNHEY, CDR2 SMNVEV (reference sequence). The CDR3 here is CASSLGLAGGNIQYF.

This rearrangement joins TRBV6-5 to TRBJ2-1; TCRdb proposes TRBD1, but this gene call is untestable without DNA. The CDR3 has 12 amino acids. Germline V gene data show CDR1 as MNHEY and CDR2 as SVGAGI. CDR3 loop: CASSFTGNEQFF.

This chain uses TRBV20-1 with TRBJ1-6; TCRdb reports TRBD1, a call that lacks DNA to check it against. Germline V gene lookup returns CDR1 DFQATT and CDR2 SNEGSKA (reference sequence). The CDR3 sequence is 15 residues long. This CDR3 is CSARDPGADNSPLHF.

The chain joins TRBV3-1 to TRBJ2-5; the TCRdb call, TRBD2, lacks DNA for checking. The germline CDR1 and CDR2 sequences are LGHDT and YNNKEL (reference sequence). The CDR3 loop spans 18 amino acids. The CDR3 region is CASSPGLAYLGSEETQYF.

The CDR3: CSASRQRNNYGYTF. The chain joins TRBV20-1 to TRBJ1-2. Germline V lookup: CDR1 DFQATT, CDR2 SNEGSKA (reference sequence). This CDR3 has 14 amino acids.

The rearrangement joins TRBV4-2 to TRBJ1-2; TCRdb selects TRBD1, and the lack of DNA leaves this call unchecked. CDR3 length: 17 amino acids. Germline V gene data show CDR1 as LGHNA and CDR2 as YNFKEQ. CDR3 loop: CASSQYLETEANYGYTF.

V is TRBV6-1 and J is TRBJ2-1; TCRdb's D call of TRBD1 is untestable without DNA. Germline V lookup: CDR1 MNHNS, CDR2 SASEGT. The CDR3 has 15 residues. CDR3 region: CASSPLRSSYNEQFF.

This rearrangement joins TRBV5-1 to TRBJ2-3; TCRdb names TRBD2, which stays unverified in the absence of DNA. The CDR3 sequence is 14 residues long. Per germline, CDR1 SGHRS and CDR2 YFSETQ. CDR3 sequence reads: CASSPGGARDTQYF.

This chain joins TRBV6-1 and TRBJ1-3; TCRdb gives TRBD1 as the D gene, but with no DNA this cannot be confirmed. Germline CDR1 is MNHNS and CDR2 is SASEGT. The CDR3 consists of 14 residues. CDR3: CATAPGTIGNTIYF.

The CDR3 here is CSARGLGQNYGYTF. The rearrangement joins TRBV20-1 to TRBJ1-2; TCRdb outputs TRBD1, but without DNA this stays unchecked. The germline V gene has CDR1 DFQATT and CDR2 SNEGSKA (reference sequence). The CDR3 is 14 amino acids.

CDR3 region: CASRARLGSDTQYF. The chain carries TRBV7-6 and TRBJ2-3; TCRdb names TRBD2, which stays unverified in the absence of DNA. Germline assignment: CDR1 SGHVS and CDR2 FNYEAQ. The CDR3 runs 14 residues.

This chain connects TRBV6-1 to TRBJ2-1. The germline V gene has CDR1 MNHNS and CDR2 SASEGT. CDR3 length: 14 amino acids. Here the CDR3 reads CASRDFTRYNEQFF.

The chain is built from TRBV6-6 and TRBJ2-3. The CDR3 is 13 amino acids. Germline-derived CDR1 and CDR2 are MNHNY and SVGAGI (reference sequence). The CDR3 loop is CASSDLHADTQYF.

This sequence joins TRBV27 and TRBJ2-5; TCRdb calls TRBD1, which cannot be checked without DNA. This CDR3 is built from 16 residues. CDR1 MNHEY and CDR2 SMNVEV come from the germline V gene (reference sequence). This chain's CDR3 is CASSFSGGEYQETQYF.

The chain combines TRBV2 with TRBJ2-3; the TCRdb D gene call, TRBD1, has no DNA to confirm it. CDR1 is SNHLY and CDR2 is FYNNEI in the germline V gene. The CDR3 length is 16 residues. CDR3 amino acids: CASSENSGARTDTQYF.